These 27 T cell receptor beta chains were all obtained from the same sample, sequenced in a study of cytomegalovirus exposure and HLA in healthy donors (TCRdb year 2017). Library creation used the immunoSEQ multiplex PCR assay. The multiplex PCR relied on a mix of 60 forward primers for TCR Vbeta segments and 13 reverse primers for TCR Jbeta segments. What TCRdb holds here is the immuneACCESS table cut down to in-frame rearrangements. Part of the clones is not present; checked against another copy, under half of the missing clones reflect an unresolved V gene, and the others are unexplained. This sample comprises some 130,000 clones, about four fifths of them detected only once. The leading ten clones occupy under 4.5% of the sample. Sequencing input: PBMCs. These receptors all stem from a woman between 35 and 50 years old in good health and CMV-seronegative.

The chain recombines TRBV28 with TRBJ2-1; 7 bases align to TRBD1. The CDR3 loop spans 14 amino acids. The J segment lost 8 bases and the V segment lost 2 bases, leaving 6 bases of the junction unmatched. In germline, CDR1 is MDHEN, CDR2 SYDVKM. CDR3 sequence: CASSLMTGPHEQFF. CDR3 DNA: TGTGCCAGCAGTTTAATGACAGGGCCCCATGAGCAGTTCTTC.

The J gene is TRBJ1-1, the V gene TRBV7-8; 7 bases line up with TRBD1. Germline loops: CDR1 SGHVS, CDR2 FQNEAQ. The CDR3 sequence is 15 residues long. V lost 4 bases to trimming and J lost 1 base; unmatched junction nucleotides: 6. This CDR3 reads CASSYRQGGNTEAFF. The DNA of the CDR3 is TGTGCCAGCAGCTACCGACAGGGCGGGAACACTGAAGCTTTCTTT.

The genes are TRBV9 and TRBJ2-7; D remains ambiguous. This CDR3 has 13 residues. Germline CDR1 is SGDLS and CDR2 is YYNGEE. Trimming took off 0 bases at V and 4 bases at J, with 8 bases between the two ends. For the CDR3, the DNA is TGTGCCAGCAGCGTAGGCGACGGGTACGAGCAGTACTTC. This translates into CASSVGDGYEQYF.

The chain has TRBV27 and TRBJ1-6; TRBD1 matches 9 bases. CDR1 is MNHEY, CDR2 SMNVEV, per germline (reference sequence). The CDR3 runs to 14 residues. J lost 7 bases, V lost 6 bases, and 4 bases had no gene match. The CDR3 region is CASSPGTGNSPLHF. The CDR3 bases are TGTGCCAGCAGCCCCGGGACAGGGAATTCACCCCTCCACTTT.

CDR3 loop: CASNKASFGETQYF. CDR3 DNA sequence: TGCGCCAGCAATAAAGCTAGCTTCGGGGAGACCCAGTACTTC. The chain has TRBV5-1 and TRBJ2-5, with D perhaps TRBD2 (5 bases). V gave up 6 bases and J gave up 5 bases, with 17 bases separating them. There are 14 residues in the CDR3. Per the germline V gene, CDR1 is SGHRS and CDR2 is YFSETQ.

This clone has just a few counts. The V call is TRBV18, the J call TRBJ2-5, with a tentative D call TRBD1 (6 bases). In germline, CDR1 is KGHSH, CDR2 LQKENI. The CDR3 covers 13 residues. With 3 bases removed from V and 2 bases from J, the gap between germline ends came to 7 bases. The CDR3: CASSPQGQETQYF. CDR3 nucleotide sequence: TGTGCCAGCTCACCCCAGGGGCAAGAGACCCAGTACTTC.

This chain links TRBV29-1 with TRBJ2-5, with 9 bases identical to TRBD2. CDR3 length: 13 amino acids. The germline gives CDR1 SQVTM, CDR2 ANQGSEA. Trimming took 7 bases from V and 5 from J; bases not matched to a gene: 8. The CDR3 protein is CSAEGLAGETQYF. CDR3 bases: TGCAGCGCCGAAGGCCTAGCGGGGGAGACCCAGTACTTC.

This rearrangement joins TRBV9 to TRBJ1-4; D is unclear. The CDR3 is 16 amino acids. Trimming took 0 bases from V and 0 from J, leaving 9 bases between them. Germline V gene lookup returns CDR1 SGDLS and CDR2 YYNGEE. As DNA, the CDR3 is TGTGCCAGCAGCGTAGGTGGGAGCGCAACTAATGAAAAACTGTTTTTT. It yields the protein CASSVGGSATNEKLFF. The full variable domain, rest sourced from reference TRBV9 and TRBJ1-4, is DSGVTQTPKHLITATGQRVTLRCSPRSGDLSVYWYQQSLDQGLQFLIQYYNGEERAKGNILERFSAQQFPDLHSELNLSSLELGDSALYFCASSVGGSATNEKLFFGSGTQLSVL.

CDR3: CASLAGLSYNEQFF. In DNA, the CDR3 is TGTGCCAGCCTAGCGGGGCTATCCTACAATGAGCAGTTCTTC. J is TRBJ2-1 and V is TRBV28; 9 nucleotides line up with TRBD2. The junction had 3 bases not matched to a gene; V was cut back by 8 bases and J by 1 base. The CDR3 spans 14 residues. Per germline, CDR1 MDHEN and CDR2 SYDVKM. Full variable domain (rest looked up from reference TRBV28 and TRBJ2-1): DVKVTQSSRYLVKRTGEKVFLECVQDMDHENMFWYRQDPGLGLRLIYFSYDVKMKEKGDIPEGYSVSREKKERFSLILESASTNQTSMYLCASLAGLSYNEQFFGPGTRLTVL.

V gene TRBV28 combines with J gene TRBJ1-1, with 10 bases lining up with TRBD1. The junction had 6 bases not matched to a gene; V was cut back by 7 bases and J by 1 base. Germline CDR1 reads MDHEN; CDR2 reads SYDVKM. The length of the CDR3 is 15 residues. The CDR3 region is CASTFRDRGNTEAFF. CDR3 DNA: TGTGCCAGCACTTTCCGGGACAGGGGGAACACTGAAGCTTTCTTT.

This clone was picked up a small number of times. The gene calls are TRBV28 and TRBJ1-6; 7 bases fit TRBD1. V gave up 6 bases and J gave up 7 bases; unmatched junction bases: 9. Germline CDR1 and CDR2: MDHEN and SYDVKM. The CDR3 has 15 residues. Here the CDR3 DNA reads TGTGCCAGCAGACCCACAGGGGTAGGGAATTCACCCCTCCACTTT. This encodes CASRPTGVGNSPLHF.

This chain joins TRBV19 and TRBJ2-3; D unresolved. Trimming left V 3 bases short and J 0 bases short, with 13 bases between. CDR1 and CDR2 from the germline V gene are LNHDA and SQIVND (reference sequence). CDR3 length equals 16 residues. The CDR3 coding sequence is TGTGCCAGTAGTATCCATCTAAAACCTAGCACAGATACGCAGTATTTT. As protein: CASSIHLKPSTDTQYF.

V and J are TRBV2 and TRBJ2-3, with D tentatively TRBD1 (6 bases). Trimming left V 4 bases short and J 2 bases short, with 13 bases between. The length of the CDR3 is 15 residues. The V gene's germline CDR1 is SNHLY and CDR2 FYNNEI. The CDR3 nucleotides are TGTGCCAGCAGTGCCAGGACAGCCTCCACAGATACGCAGTATTTT. Amino acids: CASSARTASTDTQYF.

V gene TRBV6-5 combines with J gene TRBJ2-3; D remains ambiguous. The CDR3 is 12 residues long. V was pared by 6 bases and J by 8 bases, with 12 bases between. The germline V gene has CDR1 MNHEY and CDR2 SVGAGI. DNA of the CDR3: TGTGCCAGCAGCTCCCCTCCGGGTACGCAGTATTTT. Translating it yields CASSSPPGTQYF.

V is TRBV27 and J is TRBJ2-3, with D hard to call. Germline CDR1 reads MNHEY; CDR2 reads SMNVEV (reference sequence). This CDR3 comprises 12 residues. V dropped 6 bases and J dropped 6 bases, with 10 bases sitting between them. CDR3 amino acids: CASSPRWDTQYF. The CDR3, as DNA: TGTGCCAGCAGCCCCAGGTGGGATACGCAGTATTTT.

This chain joins TRBV5-1 and TRBJ1-6; D is unclear. The CDR3 contains 15 residues. The V end lost 0 bases, the J end lost 7 bases, and 11 bases lay between the germline ends. Germline V gene lookup returns CDR1 SGHRS and CDR2 YFSETQ. The CDR3 loop is CASSLGAIRNSPLHF. In DNA, the CDR3 is TGCGCCAGCAGCTTGGGGGCAATTAGGAATTCACCCCTCCACTTT.

The chain links TRBV4-3 to TRBJ1-2; unclear D gene. Germline V gives CDR1 LGHNA, CDR2 YSLEER. V lost 0 bases, J lost 6 bases, and 11 bases lay in between. The CDR3 totals 14 residues. DNA for the CDR3: TGCGCCAGCAGCCAAGATCCCTTCCGAGATGGCTACACCTTC. Its translation: CASSQDPFRDGYTF.

V gene TRBV15 combines with J gene TRBJ2-7; 14 bases fit TRBD2. The CDR3 is 19 residues long. Germline V gene lookup returns CDR1 LNHNV and CDR2 YYDKDF (reference sequence). With V trimmed by 0 bases and J by 0 bases, 7 bases remained unmatched. The CDR3 loop is CATSREGLAGAGGSYEQYF. In DNA form, the CDR3 reads TGTGCCACCAGCAGAGAGGGACTAGCGGGAGCGGGGGGCTCCTACGAGCAGTACTTC.

The chain's CDR3 is CASRAGGQGGNTIYF. The DNA for the CDR3 is TGTGCCAGCAGGGCAGGGGGACAAGGTGGAAACACCATATATTTT. The V gene is TRBV6-5, the J gene TRBJ1-3, with 7 bases matching TRBD1. V gave up 6 bases and J gave up 3 bases; unmatched junction bases: 8. The germline V gene encodes CDR1 MNHEY and CDR2 SVGAGI. The CDR3 is 15 residues long.

The chain links TRBV7-9 to TRBJ1-1; D perhaps matches TRBD1 (5 bases). Germline loops: CDR1 SEHNR, CDR2 FQNEAQ (reference sequence). The V gene lost 10 bases and the J gene lost 9 bases, with 21 bases spanning the gap. This CDR3 comprises 13 residues. This CDR3 is CATDRREAGQAFF. The CDR3 DNA is TGTGCCACAGACCGCCGTGAGGCGGGGCAAGCTTTCTTT.

The rearrangement joins TRBV5-1 to TRBJ1-1; a possible D gene is TRBD1 (6 bases). CDR1 is SGHRS, CDR2 YFSETQ, per germline. This CDR3 has 16 amino acids. Between the trimmed V and J ends, which lost 0 bases and 7 bases, there was a span of 19 bases. The CDR3 loop reads CASSLGGGLGLNEAFF. DNA for the CDR3: TGCGCCAGCAGCTTGGGAGGGGGTCTCGGACTTAATGAAGCTTTCTTT.

This clone was seen a handful of times. V is TRBV4-3 and J is TRBJ1-3; D gene uncertain. The CDR3 is 15 amino acids. CDR1 is LGHNA, CDR2 YSLEER, per germline. Trimming removed 1 base from V and 4 bases from J, with 11 bases in between. The CDR3 protein is CASSQGGFGGNTIYF. The CDR3 region has the DNA TGCGCCAGCAGCCAAGGAGGGTTTGGGGGAAACACCATATATTTT.

The chain combines TRBV5-4 with TRBJ1-1, with D uncertain. This CDR3 contains 12 residues. CDR1 SGHNT and CDR2 YYREEE come from the germline V gene (reference sequence). Trimming left V 1 base short and J 6 bases short, with 7 bases between. The CDR3 DNA is TGTGCCAGCAGCTTGAACAGCCCTGAAGCTTTCTTT. Its translation is CASSLNSPEAFF.

J is TRBJ2-1 and V is TRBV10-3; a weak D match, TRBD2 (5 bases). The V end was cut by 9 bases, the J end by 6 bases, with 18 bases between. This CDR3 region has 14 residues. CDR1 is ENHRY and CDR2 is SYGVKD in the germline V gene. CDR3 DNA: TGTGCCATTGGGAGCGTTCCCTGGGGCAATGAGCAGTTCTTC. Amino acids: CAIGSVPWGNEQFF.

This chain links TRBV7-2 with TRBJ1-2, with 9 bases aligning to TRBD1. V shed 8 bases, J shed 8 bases, and the junction held 12 bases outside the gene matches. The germline gives CDR1 SGHTA, CDR2 FQGNSA. The CDR3 spans 14 residues. CDR3 region: CASHADPDRGGYTF. For the CDR3, the DNA is TGTGCCAGCCACGCGGACCCGGACAGGGGAGGCTACACCTTC. Full variable domain (rest looked up from reference TRBV7-2 and TRBJ1-2): GAGVSQSPSNKVTEKGKDVELRCDPISGHTALYWYRQSLGQGLEFLIYFQGNSAPDKSGLPSDRFSAERTGGSVSTLTIQRTQQEDSAVYLCASHADPDRGGYTFGSGTRLTVV.

Concerning this clone: A read error may account for a junction end that differs from germline. This sequence joins TRBV6-6 and TRBJ1-3, with D maybe TRBD1 (6 bases). Germline V lookup: CDR1 MNHNY, CDR2 SVGAGI (reference sequence). The CDR3 has 15 residues. The CDR3 bases are TGTTCCAGCAGCCCACAAGGGGGGGCTGGAAACACCATATATTTT. Its protein is CSSSPQGGAGNTIYF.

This clone was seen a handful of times. The chain joins TRBV11-2 to TRBJ2-7, with 9 bases aligning to TRBD2. J lost 6 bases, V lost 4 bases, and 10 bases had no gene match. Germline V lookup: CDR1 SGHAT, CDR2 FQNNGV. The CDR3 is 15 residues long. CDR3 residues: CASSSPYSGRVEQYF. In DNA form, the CDR3 reads TGTGCCAGCAGCTCCCCCTATAGCGGGAGAGTCGAGCAGTACTTC.